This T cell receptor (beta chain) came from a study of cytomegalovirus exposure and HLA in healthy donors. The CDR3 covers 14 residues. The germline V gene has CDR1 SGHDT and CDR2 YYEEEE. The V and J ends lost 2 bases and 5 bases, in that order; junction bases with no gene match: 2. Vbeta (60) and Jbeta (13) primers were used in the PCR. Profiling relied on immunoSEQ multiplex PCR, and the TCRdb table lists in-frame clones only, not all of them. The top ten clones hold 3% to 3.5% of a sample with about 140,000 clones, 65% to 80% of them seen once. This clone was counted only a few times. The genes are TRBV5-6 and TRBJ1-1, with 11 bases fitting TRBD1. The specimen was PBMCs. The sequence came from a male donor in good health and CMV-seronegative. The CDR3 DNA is TGTGCCAGCAGCTTTGGGACAGGGGGGACTGAAGCTTTCTTT. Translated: CASSFGTGGTEAFF.